A single sample gave rise to the 2 T cell receptor beta chains below, sequenced in a study of glioma-infiltrating T cells. The iRepertoire nested amplicon-rescue multiplex PCR amplified TCR alpha and beta CDR3s from RNA. TCRdb re-derived calls from the multiplex PCR reads in MiXCR, one entry per CDR3 protein. The sample yields about 180,000 distinct CDR3 sequences, roughly two fifths seen once. Sequences were obtained from glioma tissue, nonneoplastic brain tissue, or PBMCs (not recorded which). These receptors all come from a human donor with low-grade glioma or glioblastoma, undergoing nonglioma brain surgery, or in good health (not recorded which).

About this clonotype itself: This may be a read error, as it is one base from a much larger clone. J is TRBJ1-3 and V is TRBV7-2; TRBD1 aligns across 7 bases. This CDR3 comprises 18 residues. Germline CDR1 SGHTA, CDR2 FQGNSA. Trimming cost V 4 bases and J 3 bases; bases outside gene matches: 15. CDR3 sequence (DNA): TGTGCCAGCAGCTCCCTCGGGGTGGACAGGTACCGTGGAAACACCATATATTTT. Amino acid sequence: CASSSLGVDRYRGNTIYF.

This clonotype occurred many times. The chain joins TRBV20-1 to TRBJ2-4; 10 bases map to TRBD1. Germline loops: CDR1 DFQATT, CDR2 SNEGSKA (reference sequence). The V and J ends lost 6 bases and 0 bases, in that order; junction bases with no gene match: 5. The CDR3 runs to 15 residues. As DNA, the CDR3 is TGCAGTGCACCGGGACAGGGGCTAGCCAAAAACATTCAGTACTTC. Its protein is CSAPGQGLAKNIQYF.